These 4 T cell receptor beta chains came from one sample sequenced in a study of Graves' ophthalmopathy and Graves' hyperthyroidism. The authors amplified TCR beta CDR3 regions from RNA transcripts. RT-PCR was first run with HTBI primers, then multiplex PCR in a second round. In TCRdb, the multiplex PCR reads were re-called with MiXCR into one record per CDR3 protein. The profile shows about 740,000 distinct CDR3 sequences, roughly two fifths of them singletons. Sequencing input: peripheral blood. The receptor source for this set is an adult man with Graves' ophthalmopathy.

The table lists this clonotype with many counts. This chain connects TRBV5-1 to TRBJ1-2; D may be TRBD1 (5 bases). The CDR3 sequence is 14 residues long. V gave up 0 bases and J gave up 4 bases, with 10 bases separating them. Looked up from germline, CDR1 is SGHRS and CDR2 is YFSETQ. CDR3 region: CASSLDRGFYGYTF. DNA of the CDR3: TGCGCCAGCAGCTTGGATCGGGGCTTCTATGGCTACACCTTC.

The chain has TRBV29-1 and TRBJ1-2; TRBD1 aligns across 9 bases. This CDR3 has 15 amino acids. V was pared by 3 bases and J by 4 bases, with 9 bases of the junction left unmatched. Per the germline V gene, CDR1 is SQVTM and CDR2 is ANQGSEA. The CDR3 reads CSVESVTGGGYGYTF. The CDR3 DNA reads TGCAGCGTTGAGTCCGTCACAGGGGGCGGCTATGGCTACACCTTC.

The chain employs TRBV6-5 and TRBJ2-5; D is possibly TRBD2 (5 bases). The V end lost 2 bases, the J end lost 3 bases, and 7 bases lay between the germline ends. From germline, CDR1 is MNHEY and CDR2 SVGAGI. This CDR3 has 13 residues. The CDR3, as DNA: TGTGCCAGCAGTTACCACGGGAAAGAGACCCAGTACTTC. Protein sequence: CASSYHGKETQYF.

This chain joins TRBV29-1 and TRBJ1-1; D perhaps matches TRBD1 (6 bases). V was cut by 6 bases and J by 1 base, with 9 bases left in between. Per the germline V gene, CDR1 is SQVTM and CDR2 is ANQGSEA. The CDR3 length is 12 residues. The CDR3, as DNA: TGCAGCGTGGACAGCGCGAACACTGAAGCTTTCTTT. This gives the protein CSVDSANTEAFF.